This T cell receptor beta chain was recovered during a study of circulating CD8 cells and anti-PD-1 response in melanoma. Study background: Anti-PD-1 was first-line therapy for about 55% of the 13 patients. The study's findings and limits: Most experiments lacked replicates.

TCR libraries were prepared from about 15 ng of total RNA with the QIAseq Immune Repertoire TCR panel. A single record per CDR3 protein comes from TCRdb applying MiXCR to the reads. Of around 800 distinct CDR3 sequences in the sample, 6.5% were seen once. Live CD3+CD8+TCRalphabeta+ cells were sorted into four subsets by PD-1 and/or TIGIT. Points on this clonotype: No antigen is known for it. A far bigger clonotype differs at one base, so this is likely a read error.

V was shortened by 7 bases and J by 3 bases, with 10 bases between the two germline ends. Germline V gene sequence: CDR1 MDHEN, CDR2 SYDVKM. The CDR3 consists of 12 residues. Sequencing was performed on CD8+ T cells from PBMCs, taken at baseline or after one month of anti-PD-1 therapy (not recorded which). This TCR derives from a human donor with melanoma. The chain links TRBV28 to TRBJ2-7; D remains ambiguous. The chain's CDR3 is CASKREYYEQYF. In DNA, the CDR3 is TGTGCCAGCAAACGAGAATACTACGAGCAGTACTTC.